This TCR beta chain was found in a study of blood T cell repertoires in COVID-19. Study in general: Specimens from acute and convalescent COVID-19 originated in the United States, Italy and Spain. PBMCs, B-cell-depleted T cells, or T cells were the source of the cDNA or gDNA that made up the material.

Enrolled through a virtual design, the participants were between about 18 and 100 years of age and came from 24 US areas. This clone is a singleton in its sample. V lost 3 bases, J lost 7 bases, and 12 bases lay in between. CDR3 length equals 14 residues. From germline, CDR1 is KGHDR and CDR2 SFDVKD. Authors' data handling: Amplification of reference gene primers provided the estimated nucleated cell counts. The data were produced by immunoSEQ multiplex PCR, yet TCRdb's version contains in-frame clones alone and is incomplete. From that table come the V and J calls and clone size; the DNA was used to work out D and trimming. This table holds about 280,000 clones, around 89% found once.

The V and J genes are TRBV24-1 and TRBJ2-1; tentatively, D is TRBD1 (5 bases). Sequencing was performed on PBMCs or T cells enriched from blood (not recorded which). The source of this sequence is a woman aged 18-35 years with acute COVID-19. CDR3 DNA sequence: TGTGCCACCAGTGATCGTGCCAGGGTGAATGAGCAGTTCTTC. The encoded protein is CATSDRARVNEQFF.